The T cell receptor (beta chain) described here comes from a study of CD8+ T cells in alopecia areata (dated by TCRdb to between 2017 and 2018). Study-level background: High-throughput TCRbeta sequencing was used to examine T cell clonal expansion in alopecia areata in both the C3H/HeJ mouse model and human patients. Scalp tissue and sorted CD4+ and CD8+ peripheral blood T cells from patchy and totalis/universalis alopecia areata patients and from healthy controls were covered by human TCRbeta sequencing. Clonality in the scalp was compared among normal scalp (n=4), patchy alopecia areata scalp (n=8), and alopecia totalis/universalis scalp (n=8). The RNA source kit depended on sample type: the PAXgene miRNA kit for fixed scalp, the miRNeasy kit for PBMCs, and the RNeasy kit for mouse skin. Amplification of TCRbeta CDR3 regions was done by immunoSEQ multiplex PCR using 35 Vbeta forward primers and 13 Jbeta reverse primers. Broad study findings and their caveats: Compared with mice, TCR sequences shared between patients were less clear, possibly partly because of HLA diversity across the patient population. Higher clonality and more expanded CD8+ clones were observed in lesional scalp than in normal scalp, particularly in alopecia totalis/universalis, a finding suggestive of antigenic drive. Unlike mouse skin, where gammadelta T cells dominate, normal human skin contains resident alphabeta T cells that get sequenced too, which complicates analysis of the scalp TCR repertoire.

The library was produced with the immunoSEQ multiplex PCR assay. For TCR sequencing, RNA was extracted from every sample and reverse transcribed into cDNA to serve as template. SuperScript III was used for first-strand cDNA synthesis, primed with a 2:1 mix of oligo-dT and random hexamers. A synthetic immune receptor repertoire was used to gauge amplification bias, and whatever bias remained was removed computationally. Under the source paper's analysis protocol: After raw reads were preprocessed to remove errors, the CDR3 was defined following IMGT conventions as running from the conserved cysteine to phenylalanine. To get clonality, Shannon entropy was normalized by log2 of the number of productive unique TCRs and the result was subtracted from 1. Whether each scalp clone was CD4 or CD8 was inferred by checking scalp TCRbeta sequences against the CD4 and CD8 repertoires from sorted blood. TCRdb took over this immuneACCESS table, retaining in-frame rearrangements with V and J assigned. Such tables are incomplete; in checked studies, under half of the missing clones stem from an unresolved V gene, and the remainder is unexplained. V and J calls and clone size are those listed in that table; D and trimming were worked out from the DNA. The sample has tens of thousands of clones on record, nearly 55% of them singletons. Of the sample, about 1.7% is held by the ten largest clones.

CD4+ cells from five biomarker-study patients were further sorted into CD25+CD127- cells. Peripheral blood and lesional scalp punch biopsies were obtained from patients with alopecia areata. After PBMCs were isolated by density centrifugation and stained for CD3, CD4 and CD8, a FACSAria was used to sort CD4+ and CD8+ T cells. Alopecia areata patients who were not treated were recruited through a multicenter biomarker study. Notes on this clone: It lacks a known antigen. No much larger clonotype is one base removed from it; base qualities were not supplied.

The TCR comes from a human donor with alopecia areata. Sample: CD4+ Tregs sorted from blood.

Read as DNA, the sequence is TGTGCCAGCAGGCGAGGGGGGGATTCCCCTCAGCCCCAGCATTTT. It translates to CASRRGGDSPQPQHF. The chain joins TRBV2 to TRBJ1-5, with TRBD1 tentatively as D gene (6 bases match). CDR1 and CDR2 were assigned from the germline V gene as SNHLY and FYNNEI. A distance of 18 bases separates the germline ends of V and J, which lose 6 bases and 6 bases respectively. Inclusive of the bounding cysteine and phenylalanine, the CDR3 is 15 residues long. This entry keeps only the CDR3 DNA: 45 bases, framed from base 1.